Reported below is one T cell receptor (beta chain). The sample comes from a study of blood T cell repertoires in COVID-19. About the study: COVID-19 samples collected from the United States, Italy and Spain covered acute and convalescent phases. In each case, the material was cDNA or gDNA derived from T cells, B-cell-depleted T cells, or PBMCs.

In the original analysis: Reference gene primers were amplified, and this amplification served to estimate nucleated cell counts. Produced via immunoSEQ multiplex PCR; TCRdb's table is partial and in-frame only. V and J calls and clone size are as listed in that table; D and trimming were resolved from the DNA. The sample holds about 220,000 clones, around 80% seen once. Between the trimmed V and J ends, which lost 1 base and 5 bases, there was a span of 8 bases. The germline gives CDR1 SGHTA, CDR2 FQGNSA. This CDR3 comprises 13 residues. Sequences were obtained from peripheral blood. This clonotype was obtained from a human donor in a cohort sampled during active COVID-19. J is TRBJ1-2 and V is TRBV7-2, with D uncertain. CDR3 protein: CASSLGSQYGYTF. The CDR3 coding sequence is TGTGCCAGCAGCTTAGGGAGCCAATATGGCTACACCTTC. The variable domain in full, completed from reference TRBV7-2 and TRBJ1-2, reads GAGVSQSPSNKVTEKGKDVELRCDPISGHTALYWYRQSLGQGLEFLIYFQGNSAPDKSGLPSDRFSAERTGGSVSTLTIQRTQQEDSAVYLCASSLGSQYGYTFGSGTRLTVV.